The 4 T cell receptor beta chains reported below all come from one sample, sequenced in a study of glioma-infiltrating T cells after dendritic cell vaccination. Regarding time point: after dendritic cell vaccination, including at tumor progression/relapse. This table comes from immunoSEQ multiplex PCR, and its TCRdb copy is limited to in-frame clones, with some not included. Altogether over 65,000 clones are present, around 84% being singletons, with the ten largest covering 8.5%. The sample was blood, taken after dendritic cell vaccination. These receptors came from a human donor with glioblastoma.

This clone appeared a single time. The chain couples TRBV7-9 to TRBJ2-3; 14 bases fit TRBD2. Germline lookup yields CDR1 SEHNR and CDR2 FQNEAQ (reference sequence). The CDR3 has 17 amino acids. The V and J ends lost 5 bases and 2 bases, in that order; junction bases with no gene match: 6. The CDR3 region has the DNA TGTGCCAGCAGCGCGGGACTAGCGGGGGCCCACACAGATACGCAGTATTTT. This translates into CASSAGLAGAHTDTQYF.

This chain joins TRBV6-1 and TRBJ2-3, with 7 bases fitting TRBD2. The V gene end was trimmed by 7 bases and the J gene end by 8 bases; junction bases not matched to a gene: 6. The CDR3 runs to 12 residues. CDR1 and CDR2 (germline): MNHNS, SASEGT. The CDR3 here is CASMGGRGTQYF. CDR3 nucleotide sequence: TGTGCCAGCATGGGAGGGAGAGGTACGCAGTATTTT.

The chain couples TRBV19 to TRBJ2-3, with a possible D match to TRBD1 (5 bases). Germline V lookup: CDR1 LNHDA, CDR2 SQIVND (reference sequence). CDR3 length equals 17 residues. Trimming took off 3 bases at V and 0 bases at J, with 16 bases between the two ends. The CDR3 nucleotides read TGTGCCAGTAGTATCTCAGGGCAGACAATTAGCACAGATACGCAGTATTTT. Protein: CASSISGQTISTDTQYF.

The chain joins TRBV19 to TRBJ2-1; TRBD1 matches at 8 bases. The V gene end was trimmed by 3 bases and the J gene end by 6 bases; junction bases not matched to a gene: 10. The CDR3 is 16 residues long. The germline V gene encodes CDR1 LNHDA and CDR2 SQIVND (reference sequence). The CDR3 region has the DNA TGTGCCAGTAGTATCCAGGGCAGGGGGCTAGTCAATGAGCAGTTCTTC. Translated, it gives CASSIQGRGLVNEQFF. The entire variable domain, with the rest obtained from reference TRBV19 and TRBJ2-1, is as follows: DGGITQSPKYLFRKEGQNVTLSCEQNLNHDAMYWYRQDPGQGLRLIYYSQIVNDFQKGDIAEGYSVSREKKESFPLTVTSAQKNPTAFYLCASSIQGRGLVNEQFFGPGTRLTVL.